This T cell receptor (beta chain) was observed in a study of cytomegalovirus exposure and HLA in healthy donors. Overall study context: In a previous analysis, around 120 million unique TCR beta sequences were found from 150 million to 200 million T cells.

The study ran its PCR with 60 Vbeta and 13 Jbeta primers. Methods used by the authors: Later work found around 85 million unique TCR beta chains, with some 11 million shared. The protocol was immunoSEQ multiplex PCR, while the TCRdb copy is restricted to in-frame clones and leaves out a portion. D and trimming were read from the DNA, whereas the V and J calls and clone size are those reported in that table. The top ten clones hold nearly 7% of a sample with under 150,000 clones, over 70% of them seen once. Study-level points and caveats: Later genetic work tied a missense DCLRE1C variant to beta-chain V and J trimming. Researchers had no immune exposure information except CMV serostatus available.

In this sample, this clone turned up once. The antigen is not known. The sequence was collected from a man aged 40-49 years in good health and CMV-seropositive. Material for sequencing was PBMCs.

The CDR3 loop is CASSPTGLWGTDTQYF. CDR3 nucleotide sequence: TGTGCCAGCAGCCCTACGGGACTCTGGGGCACAGATACGCAGTATTTT. This chain joins TRBV7-9 and TRBJ2-3; D perhaps matches TRBD2 (6 bases). Germline CDR1 and CDR2: SEHNR and FQNEAQ (reference sequence). The V end lost 5 bases, the J end lost 1 base, and 16 bases lay between the germline ends. This CDR3 region has 16 residues.